This TCR beta chain came from a study of response to subunit inactivated influenza vaccine (dated by TCRdb to about 2018). In the study overall: The study used deep quantitative T cell receptor repertoire profiling to track responses to a trivalent subunit inactivated influenza vaccine. Overall study outcomes, separate from this receptor: It was suggested by the authors that each seasonal influenza vaccination may recruit only a limited number of new T cells.

The CDR3 sequence holds 18 residues, the cysteine and phenylalanine included. Only the CDR3 part of the read is kept: 54 bases, read in frame from the first base. Between the V and J ends, shortened by 2 bases and 0 bases respectively, the junction contains 17 bases. Taken from the germline V gene, the CDR1 and CDR2 loops are SNHLY and FYNNEI. Points on this clonotype: Its antigen remains unidentified. No qualities accompany the bases; no much larger clone lies one base away.

The library was made by RT-PCR. Sequenced using an Illumina HiSeq 2500. Starting from the raw public reads, TCRdb applied fastp trimming at Q25, assembled clones with MiXCR and retained in-frame beta chains. Each entry is one CDR3 protein sequence, shown with its most common DNA and genes. Present in this sample are some 500,000 distinct CDR3 sequences, over 10% of which were seen just once. Of the sample, roughly 14% falls within the top ten clones. The label giving this sample's time point can be read as: 45 to 50 days after influenza vaccine administration. The specimen comprised PBMCs from blood, sampled roughly 46 days after vaccination. This clonotype originated in a man aged 45-65 years who received an inactivated influenza vaccine. Donor details come from another sample of the same person, matched by shared clones. The sequence is built from TRBV2 and TRBJ2-1; confidence is insufficient to name the D gene. The CDR3 region: CASSESRSQSSSYNEQFF. The sequenced DNA: TGTGCCAGCAGTGAATCGAGATCCCAATCCAGCTCCTACAATGAGCAGTTCTTC.